This TCR beta chain appears in the sequencing data of a study of graft-versus-host responses after intestinal transplantation. Study-level background: Recipients were given multivisceral, liver-intestinal, or isolated intestinal transplants. Every recipient underwent anti-thymocyte globulin induction, then tacrolimus and steroids for roughly 3 years.

Clones were sequenced by immunoSEQ multiplex PCR, and TCRdb holds only the in-frame ones, with some missing. The sample yields 12,000 or so clones, about four fifths seen once. Study results and caveats: GvH clones occurred in recipient marrow; some first appeared in ileum or blood.

This clone has a handful of counts. Its antigen remains unknown. This TCR was sampled from a human patient who received an intestinal transplant, so some T cells may come from the graft donor. The sequencing used PBMCs, collected about 490 days after intestinal transplant.

DNA of the CDR3: TGTGCCAGCAGTGAGACAGGGGGCGCAGATACGCAGTATTTT. This sequence encodes CASSETGGADTQYF. The chain carries TRBV2 and TRBJ2-3; 10 positions agree with TRBD1. This CDR3 spans 14 amino acids. The germline gives CDR1 SNHLY, CDR2 FYNNEI. Losses at the gene ends were 3 bases for V and 4 bases for J; bases not matched to a gene: 1. The variable domain in full, with the rest retrieved from reference TRBV2 and TRBJ2-3, is EPEVTQTPSHQVTQMGQEVILRCVPISNHLYFYWYRQILGQKVEFLVSFYNNEISEKSEIFDDQFSVERPDGSNFTLKIRSTKLEDSAMYFCASSETGGADTQYFGPGTRLTVL.